This T cell receptor beta chain was observed in a study of identical twins (TCRdb year 2016). A note on the overall study: TCR alpha and beta repertoires from monozygotic twins, unrelated adults of various ages and cord blood were deep-sequenced to test whether fetal clonotypes persist. To rule out contamination, the twin experiments were replicated at different times with different library preparation protocols. Results the study describes overall, beyond this receptor: The excess sharing between twins in beta out-of-frame sequences was weaker because fewer shared sequences reduced the signal-to-noise ratio. Abundant cord blood beta clonotypes carried fewer insertions; young adult naive repertoires showed a weaker similar trend, while memory repertoires showed none. Because the same donors could not be followed over many years, the conclusions depended on cross-sectional statistical analysis. Out-of-frame TCR alpha sharing in monozygotic twins was systematically underestimated by recombination models, whereas sharing between unrelated individuals was in agreement with the recombination models. Compared with coincidental sharing between unrelated individuals, out-of-frame TCR alpha sequences shared between twins showed an excess of sequences with low generation probability. Zero-insertion analyses could be partly confounded by invariant T cells such as MAIT and iNKT, although diverse VJ usage argued against such confounding for most clonotypes.

Library generation was performed with 5' RACE. Sequencing used an Illumina HiSeq 2000. A universal primer binding site was introduced by template switching, and a unique molecular identifier was present in the final cDNA, enabling accurate counting of TCR cDNA molecules. Specific primers in the conserved constant-segment region were used to synthesize first-strand cDNA for the TCR alpha and beta chains. Each cDNA library was double barcoded, with a SMART-Mk sample barcode plus Illumina barcodes, to control for contamination. TruSeq adapter sequences along with Illumina sample barcodes were introduced in two successive PCR steps. The TCR alpha and beta cDNA libraries were sequenced on the Illumina HiSeq platform using custom primers. The authors' pipeline ran thus. MiGEC was used to process raw reads and extract unique molecular identifiers, and MiXCR was used to find CDR3 positions. For each individual, recombination models were inferred using an EM algorithm with the repgenHMM and IGoR tools. The analysis of shared clonotypes was done with the tcR package in R, with sharing normalized by the product of cloneset sizes. To study raw recombination free of thymic and clonal selection effects, out-of-frame nonproductive sequences were analyzed. Through fastp at Q25 and MiXCR, TCRdb rebuilt clones from the public reads, retaining in-frame beta chains. Duplicate CDR3 protein sequences are folded into a single record with the most common DNA and genes. These V and J calls originate from TCRdb's pipeline instead of the authors' own analysis. The table for this sample lists about 240,000 distinct CDR3 sequences; roughly 10% of them were counted only once. Over 8% of the sample is taken by the ten largest.

Every donor was a healthy Caucasian. Miltenyi CD45RO+ enrichment and human naive T-cell isolation kits were used to isolate memory (CD45RO+) and naive T cells from PBMC. This clonotype was counted at least ten times. Its antigen target is currently unknown. Base qualities were left out, and no much larger clone turns up one base away. V and J lose 4 bases and 2 bases, and a span of 10 bases separates them. CDR1 SGHDT and CDR2 YYEEEE are derived from the germline V gene. The CDR3 measures 13 amino acids from cysteine to phenylalanine. The only DNA kept is the CDR3, 39 bases in frame from the first base.

Material: memory T cells sorted from blood. The meaning of the sample's cell subset or site label: CD45RO+ enriched T cells. This receptor was taken from a man aged 45-65 years in good health. The chain employs TRBV5-6 and TRBJ2-7, with the D gene not clear enough to name. The sequence in DNA is TGTGCCAGCAGCCCCGGTCTGCCCTACGAGCAGTACTTC. It codes for CASSPGLPYEQYF.